This T cell receptor beta chain was sequenced in a study of response to subunit inactivated influenza vaccine (dated by TCRdb to the late 2010s). In the study overall: Deep quantitative profiling of the T cell receptor repertoire was used in the study to follow responses to a trivalent subunit inactivated influenza vaccine. General study outcomes and caveats: The authors proposed that each seasonal influenza vaccination may bring in only a limited number of new T cells.

Library generation was performed with RT-PCR. The data were produced on an Illumina HiSeq 2500. Starting from the raw public reads, TCRdb applied fastp trimming at Q25, assembled clones with MiXCR and retained in-frame beta chains. Each entry merges the rows of one CDR3 protein and shows their most common DNA and genes. The sample has approximately 520,000 distinct CDR3 sequences on record, roughly 27% of them singletons. The ten largest account for 1.5% to 2% of the sample. With regard to this clonotype: Its antigen specificity is not known. No base quality information exists; no much larger clone differs at one position.

This receptor was identified in a man between 45 and 60 years old who received an inactivated influenza vaccine. Donor details come from another sample of the same person, matched by shared clones. Sequences were derived from CD4+ T cells sorted from PBMCs, sampled roughly 5 days after vaccination.

CDR3 protein: CSASRGGWNEQFF. The nucleotide sequence is given as TGCAGTGCTAGCAGGGGTGGGTGGAATGAGCAGTTCTTC. The chain employs TRBV20-1 and TRBJ2-1; the best D guess is TRBD1, with 6 bases matching. Taken from the germline V gene (reference sequence), the CDR1 and CDR2 loops are DFQATT and SNEGSKA. Inclusive of the bounding cysteine and phenylalanine, the CDR3 is 13 residues long. CDR3 DNA only is kept here, 39 bases in frame from base 1. V lost 3 bases and J lost 7 bases; the stretch between them is 13 bases long.